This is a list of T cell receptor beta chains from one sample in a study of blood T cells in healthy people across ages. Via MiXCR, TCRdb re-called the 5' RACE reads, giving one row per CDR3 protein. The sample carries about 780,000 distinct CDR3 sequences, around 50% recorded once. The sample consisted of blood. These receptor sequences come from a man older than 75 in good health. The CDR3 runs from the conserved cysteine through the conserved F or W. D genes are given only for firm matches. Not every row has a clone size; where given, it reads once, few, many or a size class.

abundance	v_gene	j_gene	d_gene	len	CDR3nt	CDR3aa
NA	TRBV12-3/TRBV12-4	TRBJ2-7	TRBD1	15	TGTGCCAGCAGTTTATATCCAGGGGGCGAGTACGAGCAGTACTTC	CASSLYPGGEYEQYF
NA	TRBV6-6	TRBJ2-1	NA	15	TGTGCCAGCATCCTTGACGGGGGGCTTTACAATGAGCAGTTCTTC	CASILDGGLYNEQFF
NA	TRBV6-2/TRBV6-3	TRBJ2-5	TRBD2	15	TGTGCCAGCAGTTACTCGATTGGCGGGGGAGAGACCCAGTACTTC	CASSYSIGGGETQYF
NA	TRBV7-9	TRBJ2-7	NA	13	TGTGCCAGCAGCTCCTCGATCGTCTACGAGCAGTACTTC	CASSSSIVYEQYF
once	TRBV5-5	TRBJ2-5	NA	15	TGTGCCAGCAGCTTGGCCGTGGCTTTGCAAGAGACCCAGTACTTC	CASSLAVALQETQYF
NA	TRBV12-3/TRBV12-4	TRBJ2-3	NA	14	TGTGCCAGCAGGGTCGGGGTTAGCACAGATACGCAGTATTTT	CASRVGVSTDTQYF
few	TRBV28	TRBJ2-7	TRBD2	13	TGTGCCAGCAGATCCGGGACTATCTACGAGCAGTACTTC	CASRSGTIYEQYF
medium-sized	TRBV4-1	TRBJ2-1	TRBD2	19	TGCGCCAGCAGCCACCCAGGCCTAGCGGGAGGACCAGGGTTCGATGAGCAGTTCTTC	CASSHPGLAGGPGFDEQFF
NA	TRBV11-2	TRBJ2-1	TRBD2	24	TGTGCCAGCAGCTTGCTGGGGACAGGACCATCCCCGGCCCAGCGGGAGGGCCAGTACAATGAGCAGTTCTTC	CASSLLGTGPSPAQREGQYNEQFF
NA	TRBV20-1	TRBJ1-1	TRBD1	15	TGCAGTGCCCGCGACAGGGGAACTATGAACACTGAAGCTTTCTTT	CSARDRGTMNTEAFF
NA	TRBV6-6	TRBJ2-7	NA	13	TGTGCCAGCAGTTACCGACCCTTTTACGAGCAGTACTTC	CASSYRPFYEQYF
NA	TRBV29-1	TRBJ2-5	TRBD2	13	TGCAGCGGCATGACTAGCGGGAGGTATGAGCAGTACTTC	CSGMTSGRYEQYF
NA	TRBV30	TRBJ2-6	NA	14	TGTGCCTTTCCAGGGGGGGCGGGGGCCAACGTCCTGACTTTC	CAFPGGAGANVLTF
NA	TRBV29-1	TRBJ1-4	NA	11	TGCAGCGCGGAGAAAGATGAAAAACTGTTTTTT	CSAEKDEKLFF
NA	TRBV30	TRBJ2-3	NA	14	TGTGCCTACCGGGGACTCCGAGTCACAGATACGCAGTATTTT	CAYRGLRVTDTQYF
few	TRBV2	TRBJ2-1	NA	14	TGTGCCAGCAGTATCCGGTTTGATAACAATGAGCAGTTCTTC	CASSIRFDNNEQFF
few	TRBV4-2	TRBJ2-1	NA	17	TGTGCCAGCAGCCAGGTGATGGGGGCGCTAGCCCAAGATGAGCAGTTCTTC	CASSQVMGALAQDEQFF
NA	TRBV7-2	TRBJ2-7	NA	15	TGTGCCAGCAGCGGCGGGTACAGGGAAGGGGGTGAGCAGTACTTC	CASSGGYREGGEQYF
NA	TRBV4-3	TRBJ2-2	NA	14	TGCGCCAGCAGCCAACAAGAGCACACCGGGGAGCTGTTTTTT	CASSQQEHTGELFF
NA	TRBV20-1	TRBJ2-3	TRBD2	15	TGCAGTGCCAGACGGACTAGCGGGGCCACAGATACGCAGTATTTT	CSARRTSGATDTQYF
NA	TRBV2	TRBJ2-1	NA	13	TGTGCCAGCCAAGAAGGCTCCTACAATGAGCAGTTCTTC	CASQEGSYNEQFF
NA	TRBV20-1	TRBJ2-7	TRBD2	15	TGCAGTCCCAGACTAGCGGGAGGAGGCTACAATGAGCAGTACTTC	CSPRLAGGGYNEQYF
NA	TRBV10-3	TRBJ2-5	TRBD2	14	TGTGCCATCAGTGGAACTAGCGGTCAAGAGACCCAGTACTTC	CAISGTSGQETQYF
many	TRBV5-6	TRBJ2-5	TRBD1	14	TGTGCCAGCAGCTACGGACAGGGTCAAGAGACCCAGTACTTC	CASSYGQGQETQYF
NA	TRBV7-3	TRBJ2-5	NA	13	TGTGCCAGCAGCTTATCCCCGAGGGAGACCCAGTACTTC	CASSLSPRETQYF
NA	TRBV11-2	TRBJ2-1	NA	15	TGTGCCAGCAGCTTTTTGAAGAGCTCCTACAATGAGCAGTTCTTC	CASSFLKSSYNEQFF
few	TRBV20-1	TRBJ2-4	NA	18	TGCAGTGCTAGAGGGGGCGTGGGAGCCACGACAGCCAAAAACATTCAGTACTTC	CSARGGVGATTAKNIQYF
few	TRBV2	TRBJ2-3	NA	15	TGTGCCAGCAGTGGGGACGCGCGAAGCGCAGATACGCAGTATTTT	CASSGDARSADTQYF
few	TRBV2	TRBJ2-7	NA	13	TGTGCCAGCAGTGTCCGGGTCGGTGACGAGCAGTACTTC	CASSVRVGDEQYF
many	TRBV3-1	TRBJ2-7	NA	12	TGTGCCAGCAGCCAAAGTGAGAACGAGCAGTACTTC	CASSQSENEQYF
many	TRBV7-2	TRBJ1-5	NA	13	TGTGCCAGCAGCTTAGGGATGGGTCAGCCCCAGCATTTT	CASSLGMGQPQHF
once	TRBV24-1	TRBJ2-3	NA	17	TGTGCCACCAGTGACCCAAAGAGGGCGGGTAGCACAGATACGCAGTATTTT	CATSDPKRAGSTDTQYF
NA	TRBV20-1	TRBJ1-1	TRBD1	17	TGCAGTGCTAGACCCGCGGACAGGGGGCAGGTGAACACTGAAGCTTTCTTT	CSARPADRGQVNTEAFF
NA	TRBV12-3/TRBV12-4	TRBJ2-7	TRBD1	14	TGTGCCAGCAGCACGGGACAGTTTTACAATGAGCAGTACTTC	CASSTGQFYNEQYF
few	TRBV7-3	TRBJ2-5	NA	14	TGTGCCAGCAGCTTAGGCCACAGCCAAGAGACCCAGTACTTC	CASSLGHSQETQYF
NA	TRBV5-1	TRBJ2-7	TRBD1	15	TGCGCCAGCAGCTCCCGGGACAGGGAATGGGGCGAGCAGTACTTC	CASSSRDREWGEQYF
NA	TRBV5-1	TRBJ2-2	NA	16	TGCGCCAGCAGCTTGGAGGCACAGGGGAACACCGGGGAGCTGTTTTTT	CASSLEAQGNTGELFF
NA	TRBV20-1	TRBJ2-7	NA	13	TGCAGTGCTAGCCCTCCGGCGGCCTGGGAGCAGTACTTC	CSASPPAAWEQYF
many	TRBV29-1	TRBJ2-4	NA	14	TGCAGCGTTGAGCCTAGCTTAGCCAAAAACATTCAGTACTTC	CSVEPSLAKNIQYF
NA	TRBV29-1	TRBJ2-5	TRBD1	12	TGCAGCTTCCGGACAGGACAAGAGACCCAGTACTTC	CSFRTGQETQYF
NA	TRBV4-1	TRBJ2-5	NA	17	TGCGCCAGCAGCCAAGGGGCGGCAGGAGACCACCAAGAGACCCAGTACTTC	CASSQGAAGDHQETQYF
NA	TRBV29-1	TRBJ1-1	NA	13	TGCAGCGTTGAAGATTACGGAGTCCCTAGAGCTTTCTTT	CSVEDYGVPRAFF
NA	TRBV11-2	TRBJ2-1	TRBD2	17	TGTGCCAGCAGCGCCGGAGTACTAGCGGGACTATACAATGAGCAGTTCTTC	CASSAGVLAGLYNEQFF
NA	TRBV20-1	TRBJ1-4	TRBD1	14	TGCAGTGCTACGAGGCGGGACAGGGGGGAAAAACTGTTTTTT	CSATRRDRGEKLFF
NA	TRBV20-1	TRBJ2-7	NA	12	TGCAGTGCATGGCAGGGAATCTACGAGCAGTACTTC	CSAWQGIYEQYF